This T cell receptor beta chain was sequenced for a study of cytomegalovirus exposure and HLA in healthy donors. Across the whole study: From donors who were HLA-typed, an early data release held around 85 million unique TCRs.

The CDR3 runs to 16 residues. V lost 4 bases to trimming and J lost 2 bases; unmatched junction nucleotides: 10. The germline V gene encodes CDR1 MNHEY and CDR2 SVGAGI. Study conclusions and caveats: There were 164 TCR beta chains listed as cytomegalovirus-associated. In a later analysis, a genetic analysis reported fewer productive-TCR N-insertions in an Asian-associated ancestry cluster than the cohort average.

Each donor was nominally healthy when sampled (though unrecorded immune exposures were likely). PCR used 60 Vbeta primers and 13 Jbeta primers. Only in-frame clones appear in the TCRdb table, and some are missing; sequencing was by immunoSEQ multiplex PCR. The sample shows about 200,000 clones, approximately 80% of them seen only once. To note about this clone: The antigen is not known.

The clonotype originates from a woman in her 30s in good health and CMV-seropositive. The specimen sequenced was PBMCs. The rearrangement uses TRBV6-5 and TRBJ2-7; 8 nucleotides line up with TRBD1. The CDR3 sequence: CASSFDRDRSTYEQYF. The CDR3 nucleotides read TGTGCCAGCAGTTTCGACCGGGACAGGAGCACCTACGAGCAGTACTTC.